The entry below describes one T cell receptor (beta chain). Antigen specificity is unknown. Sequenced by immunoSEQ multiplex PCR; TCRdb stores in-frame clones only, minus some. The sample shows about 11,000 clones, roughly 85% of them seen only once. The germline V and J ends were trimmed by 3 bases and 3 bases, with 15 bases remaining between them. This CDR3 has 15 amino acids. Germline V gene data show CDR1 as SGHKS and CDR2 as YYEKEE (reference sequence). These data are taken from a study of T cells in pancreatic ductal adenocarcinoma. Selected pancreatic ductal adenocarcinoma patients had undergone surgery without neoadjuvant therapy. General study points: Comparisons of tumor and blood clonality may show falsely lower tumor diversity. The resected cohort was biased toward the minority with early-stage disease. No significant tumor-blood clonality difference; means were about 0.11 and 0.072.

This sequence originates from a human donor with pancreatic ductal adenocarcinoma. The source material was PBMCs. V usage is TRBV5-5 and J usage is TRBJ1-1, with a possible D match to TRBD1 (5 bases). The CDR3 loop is CASSWGGTGDTEAFF. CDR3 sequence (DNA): TGTGCCAGCAGCTGGGGGGGAACTGGGGACACTGAAGCTTTCTTT. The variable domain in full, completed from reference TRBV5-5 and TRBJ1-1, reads DAGVTQSPTHLIKTRGQQVTLRCSPISGHKSVSWYQQVLGQGPQFIFQYYEKEERGRGNFPDRFSARQFPNYSSELNVNALLLGDSALYLCASSWGGTGDTEAFFGQGTRLTVV.